This TCR beta chain is drawn from a study of OX40 agonist ivuxolimab in advanced cancers. Study results and limitations: Certain nonresponders likewise exhibited a low normalized T-cell clonal expansion. In the 0.1-3.0 mg/kg groups, partial responders showed among the lowest expansion.

Here immunoSEQ multiplex PCR was the method, and the copy in TCRdb shows in-frame clones only, minus some. This table has about 60,000 clones, 91% appearing once. Germline V CDR1 and CDR2: SGDLS, YYNGEE. The germline V and J ends were trimmed by 0 bases and 4 bases, with 7 bases remaining between them. The CDR3 covers 13 residues. Details on this clone: Its antigen is unknown. The sample holds other DNA sequences that translate to the same CDR3.

The chain joins TRBV9 to TRBJ1-1; D not resolved. Sequenced here: CD4+ or CD8+ T cells sorted from blood, sampled in a trial of the OX40 agonist ivuxolimab. The receptor was derived from an adult with an advanced solid tumor such as melanoma, head and neck, liver or kidney cancer. This CDR3 reads CASSVGGSTEAFF. The CDR3 region has the DNA TGTGCCAGCAGCGTAGGGGGAAGCACTGAAGCTTTCTTT.